This TCR beta chain is from a study of blood T cell repertoires in COVID-19. Study-wide context: T cells, B-cell-depleted T cells, or PBMCs supplied cDNA or gDNA.

Assay used: immunoSEQ multiplex PCR; TCRdb lists only in-frame clones, some missing. The sample has 140,000 to 150,000 clones; approximately 81% are singletons. Germline trimming cut 7 bases from V and 2 bases from J; bases unmatched to any gene: 6. CDR1 is MNHEY, CDR2 SVGAGI, per germline. CDR3 length: 15 residues. The sample comprised peripheral blood. This receptor was identified in a human donor in a cohort sampled during active COVID-19. This sequence joins TRBV6-5 and TRBJ2-7; 12 bases match TRBD1. DNA of the CDR3: TGTGCCAGCACCCCCGGGACAGGGGGCCCCTACGAGCAGTACTTC. Its translation is CASTPGTGGPYEQYF.